This T cell receptor (beta chain) was found in a study of early T cells in non-severe SARS-CoV-2 infection. Study-wide background: With bulk RNA from unsorted whole blood as input, sequencing yielded unpaired chains. General observations from the study: The matching step, a VDJdb search, favored anti-spike CD8 responses and missed private and CD4 specificities.

This clonotype was observed a handful of times. Its antigen is unidentified. Individual cDNA molecules received unique molecular identifiers during library preparation. TCRdb reanalysed the 5' RACE reads using MiXCR and keeps one entry per CDR3 protein. This sample yields about 46,000 distinct CDR3 sequences, of which less than 9.5% are seen a single time; roughly 5.7% belongs to the top ten. Per the germline V gene, CDR1 is DFQATT and CDR2 is SNEGSKA (reference sequence). V lost 5 bases and J 12 bases, leaving 14 bases between the germline ends. CDR3 length: 11 residues. The TCR sequence derives from an adult who was a healthcare worker with PCR-confirmed SARS-CoV-2 infection or an uninfected control (not recorded which). The chain uses TRBV20-1 and TRBJ2-4; perhaps TRBD2 as D (7 bases). The specimen was whole blood, collected at baseline. The CDR3 nucleotides read TGCAGTGCTGCCGCGGGGGCCGCTCAGTACTTC. Protein sequence: CSAAAGAAQYF.